Listed below are T cell receptor beta chains from one sample, sequenced in a study of T-cell memory formation after mild COVID-19. TCRdb analysed the 5' RACE reads with MiXCR anew, one entry per CDR3 protein. In the table there are 100,000 to 150,000 distinct CDR3 sequences, 17% of which are singletons. The sequenced material came from PBMCs or a T cell subset sorted from them (not recorded which). These receptors all come from a man younger than 35 who had mild COVID-19 (a few samples of this study predate the infection). Cell type and time point are not known. Each CDR3 is given with its conserved first and last residue. The D gene is left open where the match is weak. Size values are once, few and many counts, or a class for expanded clones, and some rows have none.

TRBJ2-4 | NA | TRBV20-1 | NA | CSARERGSANIQYF | TGCAGTGCTAGAGAAAGGGGGAGCGCTAACATTCAGTACTTC
TRBJ1-1 | NA | TRBV7-9 | NA | CASSFRGAGGAGTEAFF | TGTGCCAGCAGCTTTCGTGGCGCGGGGGGCGCGGGCACTGAAGCTTTCTTT
TRBJ1-3 | NA | TRBV6-6 | few | CASTKTGTGNTIYF | TGTGCCAGCACCAAAACGGGAACTGGAAACACCATATATTTT
TRBJ1-1 | NA | TRBV5-1 | few | CASSLDKGNTEAFF | TGCGCCAGCAGCTTGGATAAGGGGAACACTGAAGCTTTCTTT
TRBJ1-2 | NA | TRBV7-9 | NA | CASSYTGLDGYTF | TGTGCCAGCAGCTACACAGGGTTGGATGGCTACACCTTC
TRBJ2-1 | NA | TRBV7-3 | NA | CASSPGARGPRAYNEQFF | TGTGCCAGCAGCCCCGGGGCCAGGGGCCCCAGGGCCTACAATGAGCAGTTCTTC
TRBJ2-3 | TRBD2 | TRBV20-1 | NA | CSASRLAGPTDTQYF | TGCAGTGCTAGTAGACTAGCGGGGCCCACAGATACGCAGTATTTT
TRBJ2-1 | TRBD2 | TRBV3-1 | few | CASSQTSGGRGEQFF | TGTGCCAGCAGCCAAACTAGCGGGGGGCGCGGTGAGCAGTTCTTC
TRBJ2-3 | TRBD2 | TRBV5-1 | NA | CASSLLAGVTDTQYF | TGCGCCAGCAGCTTACTAGCGGGGGTGACAGATACGCAGTATTTT
TRBJ1-5 | NA | TRBV18 | few | CASSPSDNQPQHF | TGTGCCAGCTCACCCTCGGATAATCAGCCCCAGCATTTT
TRBJ2-3 | TRBD2 | TRBV19 | NA | CASSIVSGGTDTQYF | TGTGCCAGTAGTATAGTTAGCGGGGGTACAGATACGCAGTATTTT
TRBJ1-2 | NA | TRBV9 | few | CASSVASQTNYGYTF | TGTGCCAGCAGCGTAGCTTCACAGACGAACTATGGCTACACCTTC
TRBJ1-5 | NA | TRBV25-1 | few | CASSENRDHQPQHF | TGTGCCAGCAGTGAGAACAGGGACCATCAGCCCCAGCATTTT
TRBJ1-6 | NA | TRBV4-1 | few | CASSHRRGSGSPLHF | TGCGCCAGCAGCCACAGACGGGGGAGTGGGTCACCCCTCCACTTT
TRBJ2-2 | NA | TRBV7-9 | many | CASSPIAVNTGELFF | TGTGCCAGCAGCCCCATCGCGGTTAACACCGGGGAGCTGTTTTTT
TRBJ2-1 | TRBD2 | TRBV4-3 | few | CASSQDVAGGLSYNEQFF | TGCGCCAGCAGCCAAGATGTAGCGGGGGGGCTCTCCTACAATGAGCAGTTCTTC
TRBJ2-2 | NA | TRBV9 | NA | CASNRAYDGELFF | TGTGCCAGCAACAGGGCTTATGACGGGGAGCTGTTTTTT
TRBJ2-3 | TRBD2 | TRBV12-3/TRBV12-4 | NA | CASSPGGSPGSDTQYF | TGTGCCAGCAGTCCTGGCGGGAGCCCCGGGTCAGATACGCAGTATTTT
TRBJ2-3 | NA | TRBV7-9 | NA | CASSRSFRGTDTKYF | TGTGCCAGCAGCCGCAGCTTCCGGGGCACAGATACGAAGTATTTT
TRBJ2-1 | TRBD1 | TRBV19 | NA | CASSLDRGLYEQFF | TGTGCCAGTAGCCTGGACAGGGGGCTGTATGAGCAGTTCTTC
TRBJ2-2 | NA | TRBV2 | NA | CASSDLEGTGELFF | TGTGCCAGCAGTGACTTAGAGGGGACCGGGGAGCTGTTTTTT
TRBJ1-2 | TRBD1 | TRBV7-9 | NA | CASSLLGARGLQGYTF | TGTGCCAGCAGCTTACTGGGCGCCAGGGGGCTGCAAGGCTACACCTTC
TRBJ2-7 | NA | TRBV20-1 | few | CSAADGEAYF | TGCAGTGCCGCAGACGGGGAGGCGTACTTC
TRBJ2-3 | TRBD2 | TRBV7-4 | few | CASSLVPASGVDTQYF | TGTGCCAGCAGCTTAGTGCCCGCTAGCGGGGTGGATACGCAGTATTTT
TRBJ2-1 | NA | TRBV2 | few | CASSERLGGEQFF | TGTGCCAGCAGTGAAAGGCTAGGCGGTGAGCAGTTCTTC
TRBJ2-1 | NA | TRBV18 | many | CASSGTVYNEQFF | TGTGCCAGCTCAGGGACGGTTTACAATGAGCAGTTCTTC
TRBJ1-1 | TRBD1 | TRBV5-1 | NA | CASSSAYDRANTEAFF | TGCGCCAGCAGCAGCGCTTACGACAGGGCGAACACTGAAGCTTTCTTT
TRBJ2-5 | NA | TRBV25-1 | NA | CASRDPATQETQYF | TGTGCCAGCAGGGACCCGGCGACCCAAGAGACCCAGTACTTC